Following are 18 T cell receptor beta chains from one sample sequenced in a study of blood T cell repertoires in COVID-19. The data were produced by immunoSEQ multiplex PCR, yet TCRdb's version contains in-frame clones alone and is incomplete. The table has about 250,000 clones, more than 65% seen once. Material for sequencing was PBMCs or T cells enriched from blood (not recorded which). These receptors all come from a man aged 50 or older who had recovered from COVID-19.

The CDR3 sequence is CASSQYNQGAHEKLFF. Here the CDR3 DNA reads TGTGCCAGCAGCCAGTACAACCAGGGGGCTCATGAAAAACTGTTTTTT. This sequence joins TRBV14 and TRBJ1-4, with 8 bases identical to TRBD1. CDR1 is SGHDN and CDR2 is FVKESK in the germline V gene. The CDR3 covers 16 residues. Trimming removed 3 bases from V and 6 bases from J; junction bases left unmatched: 9.

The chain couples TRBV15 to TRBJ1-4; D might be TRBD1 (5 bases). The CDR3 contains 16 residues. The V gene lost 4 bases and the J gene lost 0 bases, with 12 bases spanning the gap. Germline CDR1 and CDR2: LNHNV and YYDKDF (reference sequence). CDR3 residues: CATSKDTGTTNEKLFF. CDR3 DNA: TGTGCCACCAGCAAAGATACAGGCACAACTAATGAAAAACTGTTTTTT.

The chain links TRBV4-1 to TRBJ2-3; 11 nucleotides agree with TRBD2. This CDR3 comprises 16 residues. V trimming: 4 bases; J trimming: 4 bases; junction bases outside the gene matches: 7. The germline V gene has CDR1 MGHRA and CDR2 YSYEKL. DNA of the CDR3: TGCGCCAGCAGCCCACGACTAGCGGGGAACTCAGATACGCAGTATTTT. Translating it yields CASSPRLAGNSDTQYF.

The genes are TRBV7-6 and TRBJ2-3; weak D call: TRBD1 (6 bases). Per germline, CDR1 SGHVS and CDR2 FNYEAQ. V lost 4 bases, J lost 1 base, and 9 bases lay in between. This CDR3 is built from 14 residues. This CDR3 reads CASSSGARTDTQYF. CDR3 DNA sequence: TGTGCCAGCAGCTCAGGGGCCCGCACAGATACGCAGTATTTT.

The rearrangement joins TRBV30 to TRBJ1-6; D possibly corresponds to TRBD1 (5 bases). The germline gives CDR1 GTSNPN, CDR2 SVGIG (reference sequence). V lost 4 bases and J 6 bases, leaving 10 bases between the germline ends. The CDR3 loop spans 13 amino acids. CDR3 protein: CAWNRQGNSPLHF. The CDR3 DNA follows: TGTGCCTGGAACCGGCAGGGTAATTCACCCCTCCACTTT.

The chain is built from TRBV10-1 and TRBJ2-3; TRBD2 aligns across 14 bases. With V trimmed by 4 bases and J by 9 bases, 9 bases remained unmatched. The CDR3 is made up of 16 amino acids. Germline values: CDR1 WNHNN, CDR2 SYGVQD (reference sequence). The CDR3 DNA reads TGCGCCAGCAGTGCGGGGACTAGCGGGAGAAGGATGACGCAGTATTTT. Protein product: CASSAGTSGRRMTQYF.

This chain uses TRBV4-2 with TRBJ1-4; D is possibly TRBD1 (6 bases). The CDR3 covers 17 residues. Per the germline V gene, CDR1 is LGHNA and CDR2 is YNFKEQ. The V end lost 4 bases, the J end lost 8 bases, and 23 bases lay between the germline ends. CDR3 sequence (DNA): TGTGCCAGCAGCCGACAAGAGGGTAAAAGAGGGGGAGAAAAACTGTTTTTT. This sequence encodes CASSRQEGKRGGEKLFF.

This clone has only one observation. The CDR3 nucleotides are TGTGCCAGCAGCTTTGATATGGGGCCCAAAAACATTCAGTACTTC. The encoded protein is CASSFDMGPKNIQYF. The chain couples TRBV7-9 to TRBJ2-4; TRBD1 might be the D (5 bases). V was trimmed by 3 bases and J by 2 bases, leaving 11 bases between them. Germline V CDR1 and CDR2: SEHNR, FQNEAQ (reference sequence). CDR3 length equals 15 residues.

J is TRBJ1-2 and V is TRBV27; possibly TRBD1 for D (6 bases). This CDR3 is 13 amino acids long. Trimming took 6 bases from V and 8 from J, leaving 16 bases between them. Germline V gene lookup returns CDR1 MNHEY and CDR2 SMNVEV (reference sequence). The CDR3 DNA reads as TGTGCCAGCAGCCTAGGGGCAGGGGTCGGCTACACCTTC. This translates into CASSLGAGVGYTF.

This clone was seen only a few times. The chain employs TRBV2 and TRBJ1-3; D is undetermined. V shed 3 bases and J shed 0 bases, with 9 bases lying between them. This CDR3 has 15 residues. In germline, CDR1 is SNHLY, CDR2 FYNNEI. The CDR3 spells CASSDGHSSGNTIYF. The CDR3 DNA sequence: TGTGCCAGCAGTGATGGGCACTCCTCTGGAAACACCATATATTTT.

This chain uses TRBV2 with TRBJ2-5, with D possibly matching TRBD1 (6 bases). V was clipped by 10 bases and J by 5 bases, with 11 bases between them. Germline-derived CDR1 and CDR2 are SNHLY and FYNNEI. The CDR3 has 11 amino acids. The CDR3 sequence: CATGRGETQYF. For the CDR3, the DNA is TGTGCCACGGGCAGGGGCGAGACCCAGTACTTC.

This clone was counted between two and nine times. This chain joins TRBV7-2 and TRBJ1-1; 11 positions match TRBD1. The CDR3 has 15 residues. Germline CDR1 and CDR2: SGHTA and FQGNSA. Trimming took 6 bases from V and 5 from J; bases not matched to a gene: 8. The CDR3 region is CASSRPGTGGTEAFF. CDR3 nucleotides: TGTGCCAGCAGTCGTCCCGGGACAGGGGGGACTGAAGCTTTCTTT.

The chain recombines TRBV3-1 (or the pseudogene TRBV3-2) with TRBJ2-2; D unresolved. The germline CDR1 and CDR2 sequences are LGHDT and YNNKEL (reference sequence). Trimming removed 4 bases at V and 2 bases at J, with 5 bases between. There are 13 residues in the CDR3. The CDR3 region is CASSLSNTGELFF. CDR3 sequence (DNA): TGTGCCAGCAGCCTTTCTAACACCGGGGAGCTGTTTTTT.

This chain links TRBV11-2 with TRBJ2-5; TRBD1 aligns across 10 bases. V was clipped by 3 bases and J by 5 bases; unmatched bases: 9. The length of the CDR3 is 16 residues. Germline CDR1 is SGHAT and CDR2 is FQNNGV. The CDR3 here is CASSLGTGAGSETQYF. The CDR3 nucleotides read TGTGCCAGCAGCTTGGGGACAGGGGCGGGGTCGGAGACCCAGTACTTC.

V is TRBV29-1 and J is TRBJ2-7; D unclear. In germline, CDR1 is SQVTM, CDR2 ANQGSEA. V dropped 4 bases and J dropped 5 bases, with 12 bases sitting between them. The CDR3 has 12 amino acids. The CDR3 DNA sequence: TGCAGCGTTGGGCACAGTACCCACGAGCAGTACTTC. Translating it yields CSVGHSTHEQYF.

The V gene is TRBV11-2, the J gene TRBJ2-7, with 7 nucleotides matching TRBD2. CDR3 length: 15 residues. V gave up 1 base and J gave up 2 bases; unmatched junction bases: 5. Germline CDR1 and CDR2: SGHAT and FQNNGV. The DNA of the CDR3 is TGTGCCAGCAGCTTAGCGCGCGGGGGAGCCTACGAGCAGTACTTC. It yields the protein CASSLARGGAYEQYF.

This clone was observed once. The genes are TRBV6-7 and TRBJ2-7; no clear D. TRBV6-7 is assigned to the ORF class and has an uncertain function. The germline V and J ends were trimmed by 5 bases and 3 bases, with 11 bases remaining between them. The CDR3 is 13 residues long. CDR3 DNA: TGTGCCAGCAGTAGCTCGTTTGTCTACGAGCAGTACTTC. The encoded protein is CASSSSFVYEQYF.

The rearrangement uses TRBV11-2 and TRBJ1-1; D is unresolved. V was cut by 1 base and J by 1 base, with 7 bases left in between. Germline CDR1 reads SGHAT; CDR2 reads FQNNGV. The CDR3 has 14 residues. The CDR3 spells CASSLGAGNTEAFF. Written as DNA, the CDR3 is TGTGCCAGCAGCTTAGGGGCAGGGAACACTGAAGCTTTCTTT.